Shown below are 6 T cell receptor beta chains from a single sample sequenced in a study of cytomegalovirus exposure and HLA in healthy donors. PCR was performed using 60 Vbeta and 13 Jbeta primers. TCRdb's copy holds only in-frame clones and misses some; the assay was immunoSEQ multiplex PCR. The sample includes over 150,000 clones, 75% to 90% seen only once; the top ten take 1% to 1.5%. The sequencing input was PBMCs. The receptors here all came from a boy aged 2 to 10 in good health and CMV-seronegative.

This chain joins TRBV7-9 and TRBJ1-4, with 11 bases lining up with TRBD1. CDR1 SEHNR and CDR2 FQNEAQ come from the germline V gene (reference sequence). The CDR3 totals 14 residues. The trim removed 5 bases at V and 8 bases at J, leaving 4 bases unmatched. The chain's CDR3 is CASSRDRGVEKLFF. CDR3 DNA sequence: TGTGCCAGCAGCCGGGACAGGGGGGTCGAAAAACTGTTTTTT. Looking up the rest from reference TRBV7-9 and TRBJ1-4 gives the full variable domain: DTGVSQNPRHKITKRGQNVTFRCDPISEHNRLYWYRQTLGQGPEFLTYFQNEAQLEKSRLLSDRFSAERPKGSFSTLEIQRTEQGDSAMYLCASSRDRGVEKLFFGSGTQLSVL.

Concerning this clone itself: Germline is not matched at one junction end, which may reflect a read error. The CDR3 DNA reads TGCGCCTCCCCCTGGGGGGAGACCCGGTACTTC. This gives the protein CASPWGETRYF. This chain connects TRBV10-1 to TRBJ2-5, with D possibly TRBD2 on 6 matching bases. Germline CDR1 reads WNHNN; CDR2 reads SYGVQD (reference sequence). The CDR3 length is 11 residues.

This clone has just a few counts. This chain uses TRBV6-6 with TRBJ2-5, with TRBD2 identical over 9 bases. The CDR3 covers 15 residues. CDR1 is MNHNY and CDR2 is SVGAGI in the germline V gene (reference sequence). V was clipped by 4 bases and J by 4 bases; unmatched bases: 7. CDR3 bases: TGTGCCAGCAGTTTCCTGGCAGCGGGGGGAGAGACCCAGTACTTC. The encoded protein is CASSFLAAGGETQYF.

The chain couples TRBV19 to TRBJ1-1; D is unresolved. Germline CDR1 LNHDA, CDR2 SQIVND (reference sequence). CDR3 length: 13 residues. V was shortened by 3 bases and J by 1 base, with 6 bases between the two germline ends. The CDR3 reads CASSIISNTEAFF. CDR3 DNA sequence: TGTGCCAGTAGTATCATTTCGAACACTGAAGCTTTCTTT. Supplemented by reference TRBV19 and TRBJ1-1, the full variable domain reads DGGITQSPKYLFRKEGQNVTLSCEQNLNHDAMYWYRQDPGQGLRLIYYSQIVNDFQKGDIAEGYSVSREKKESFPLTVTSAQKNPTAFYLCASSIISNTEAFFGQGTRLTVV.

As for this clone: This sample also contains other DNA sequences that code for the same CDR3. The gene calls are TRBV5-1 and TRBJ2-7; D possibly matches TRBD1 or TRBD2 (6 bases each). The length of the CDR3 is 14 residues. Trimming took off 2 bases at V and 0 bases at J, with 9 bases between the two ends. Germline V gene data show CDR1 as SGHRS and CDR2 as YFSETQ. CDR3 sequence (DNA): TGCGCCAGCAGCTTAGGAGGGGGCTCCTACGAGCAGTACGTC. Its protein is CASSLGGGSYEQYV.

The rearrangement links TRBV7-6 to TRBJ1-1; D not certain. With 5 bases removed from V and 0 bases from J, the gap between germline ends came to 10 bases. The germline gives CDR1 SGHVS, CDR2 FNYEAQ. The CDR3 loop spans 14 amino acids. The CDR3 nucleotides read TGTGCCAGCAGCCCTTCGGGGATGAACACTGAAGCTTTCTTT. This gives the protein CASSPSGMNTEAFF.